This record covers a single T cell receptor (beta chain). The record originates from a study of blood T cell repertoires in COVID-19. A Seattle source enrolled patients during active infection and followed them longitudinally. The CDR3 runs 14 residues. V was trimmed by 0 bases and J by 6 bases, leaving 8 bases between them. The germline gives CDR1 LGHDT, CDR2 YNNKEL (reference sequence). Sequencing was performed with immunoSEQ multiplex PCR; in TCRdb, only in-frame clones are kept and a portion is missing. The sample holds 540,000 or so clones, about 88% seen once. The specimen was peripheral blood. This sequence joins TRBV3-1 (or the pseudogene TRBV3-2) and TRBJ1-4; D gene unclear. The receptor was isolated from a woman aged 50 to 60 with COVID-19, enrolled during active disease. This CDR3 reads CASSQDEGYEKLFF. As DNA, the CDR3 is TGTGCCAGCAGCCAAGATGAGGGTTATGAAAAACTGTTTTTT.